This record concerns one T cell receptor beta chain sequence. Its target is unknown. CDR3 length: 15 amino acids. From germline, CDR1 is LGHDT and CDR2 YNNKEL (reference sequence). Trimming cost V 7 bases and J 2 bases, with 18 bases left between them. These data come from a study of T cell repertoires in cytomegalovirus infection. Study information: CMV epitopes, recently identified HLA-C-restricted and well-studied HLA-B-restricted, were used. Public TCR beta signatures were indicative of both CMV infection and a matching HLA type. Broader study findings: HLA-C-restricted CMV clonotypes gave the most frequent clonotype in two of eight donors. Pooled public TCR beta family frequency picked out CMV carriers with the relevant HLA.

One entry per CDR3 protein, called by TCRdb with MiXCR from the reads. The data contain some 700,000 distinct CDR3 sequences, 30% to 40% of them seen just once; the ten biggest clones take up roughly 20%. The V and J genes are TRBV3-1 and TRBJ2-7; D could derive from TRBD1 or TRBD2 (7 bases each). The TCR sequence derives from a human donor in good health (CMV status not recorded). Some clones in this sample may be carry-over from other donors' samples. The starting material was cultured PBMCs, obtained from culture after CMV antigen stimulation. The CDR3 protein is CASTRGQRGTYEQYF. CDR3 sequence (DNA): TGTGCCAGCACCCGGGGACAGCGGGGAACCTACGAGCAGTACTTC.